The 5 T cell receptor beta chains listed next were all sequenced from one sample in a study of a mutant IDH1 vaccine in newly diagnosed glioma. The sample's time point: week 5, during vaccination. Every vaccination contained 300 ug of the mutant IDH1 20-mer peptide and was paired with topical imiquimod. These receptors are not linked to any known antigen. Assay used: immunoSEQ multiplex PCR; TCRdb lists only in-frame clones, some missing. The sample includes 75,000 to 85,000 clones, roughly 91% of them seen just once. The sample in question was PBMCs, obtained from a glioma patient whose treatment included an IDH1 peptide vaccine. These receptors were taken from a woman between 45 and 65 years old with glioma.

This chain connects TRBV7-2 to TRBJ2-1; 7 bases line up with TRBD2. The germline V gene has CDR1 SGHTA and CDR2 FQGNSA. V dropped 5 bases and J dropped 7; count of bases not matched to a gene: 20. The CDR3 runs to 18 residues. CDR3 amino acids: CASSPKSWLADPSNEQFF. DNA of the CDR3: TGTGCCAGCAGCCCCAAGAGTTGGCTAGCGGACCCTTCGAATGAGCAGTTCTTC.

This clone was found once. The rearrangement links TRBV28 to TRBJ2-2; 9 bases line up with TRBD2. V dropped 8 bases and J dropped 6; count of bases not matched to a gene: 16. This CDR3 contains 17 residues. Germline CDR1 MDHEN, CDR2 SYDVKM. CDR3 sequence (DNA): TGTGCCAGCGACCTGGGCCAGCGGGAGGAGCAGGCCGGGGAGCTGTTTTTT. Its protein is CASDLGQREEQAGELFF.

This chain joins TRBV5-4 and TRBJ2-1; D might be TRBD1 (6 bases). V was clipped by 2 bases and J by 0 bases, with 9 bases between them. The CDR3 loop spans 15 amino acids. The germline gives CDR1 SGHNT, CDR2 YYREEE (reference sequence). This chain's CDR3 is CASSLQGSSYNEQFF. Written as DNA, the CDR3 is TGTGCCAGCAGCTTACAGGGTAGCTCCTACAATGAGCAGTTCTTC.

The CDR3 protein is CASSFRDRANNEQFF. CDR3 nucleotides: TGTGCCAGCAGCTTCCGGGACAGAGCTAACAATGAGCAGTTCTTC. This chain links TRBV7-6 with TRBJ2-1; TRBD1 aligns across 7 bases. CDR1 and CDR2 from the germline V gene are SGHVS and FNYEAQ. The CDR3 runs to 15 residues. Trimming removed 3 bases from V and 5 bases from J; junction bases left unmatched: 7.

The V gene is TRBV15, the J gene TRBJ2-2; a weak D match, TRBD2 (6 bases). Germline V gene lookup returns CDR1 LNHNV and CDR2 YYDKDF (reference sequence). The CDR3 extends over 15 amino acids. Trimming removed 1 base at V and 6 bases at J, with 12 bases between. The CDR3 protein is CATSRGWGEAGELFF. CDR3 sequence (DNA): TGTGCCACCAGCAGAGGTTGGGGGGAGGCCGGGGAGCTGTTTTTT. Based on the CDR3 plus reference TRBV15 and TRBJ2-2, the full variable domain is DAMVIQNPRYQVTQFGKPVTLSCSQTLNHNVMYWYQQKSSQAPKLLFHYYDKDFNNEADTPDNFQSRRPNTSFCFLDIRSPGLGDTAMYLCATSRGWGEAGELFFGEGSRLTVL.